Here is one TCR beta chain with its context. The data were taken from a study of relationships among human T cell subsets. The CDR3 runs to 15 residues. CDR1 is SGHAT, CDR2 FQNNGV, per germline. The trim removed 6 bases at V and 4 bases at J, leaving 9 bases unmatched. Semiquantitative ARM-PCR amplified T cell receptor alpha and beta CDR3 regions from mRNA. Exponential amplification used communal superprimers after tagged nested gene-specific primers in ARM-PCR. MiXCR, run by TCRdb on the multiplex PCR reads, gives a single entry per CDR3 protein. This table holds about 15,000 distinct CDR3 sequences, about 60% found once.

Sequencing input: total T cells sorted from blood. The chain uses TRBV11-2 and TRBJ2-1; TRBD1 matches 7 bases. The source is a man aged 40-55 years in good health. In DNA form, the CDR3 reads TGTGCCAGCAGGGCCCCGAGGACAGGTTACAATGAGCAGTTCTTC. Its translation is CASRAPRTGYNEQFF.